Following are 20 T cell receptor beta chains from one sample sequenced in a study of cytomegalovirus exposure and HLA in healthy donors. PCR was performed using 60 Vbeta and 13 Jbeta primers. Data came from immunoSEQ multiplex PCR; TCRdb stores just in-frame clones and leaves some out. The data hold about 140,000 clones, with more than 70% observed a single time. Sequencing input: PBMCs. The source of these receptors is a male donor in good health and CMV-seronegative.

V is TRBV5-1 and J is TRBJ2-2; tentative D call: TRBD2 (6 bases). V lost 2 bases and J 5 bases, leaving 10 bases between the germline ends. CDR3 length: 14 amino acids. The germline V gene has CDR1 SGHRS and CDR2 YFSETQ. The CDR3 loop reads CASSFGGGTGELFF. The CDR3 nucleotides read TGCGCCAGCAGCTTCGGTGGAGGGACCGGGGAGCTGTTTTTT.

The V gene is TRBV4-1, the J gene TRBJ1-5, with a possible D match to TRBD1 (6 bases). The V gene's germline CDR1 is MGHRA and CDR2 YSYEKL. The CDR3 length is 18 residues. V was pared by 0 bases and J by 3 bases, with 18 bases between. The CDR3 protein is CASSQDLGRGTNNQPQHF. CDR3 bases: TGCGCCAGCAGCCAAGATCTTGGAAGGGGGACGAACAATCAGCCCCAGCATTTT.

This clone has only a few counts. This chain connects TRBV9 to TRBJ2-7; D may be TRBD1 (5 bases). Deletions cut 3 bases from V and 1 base from J, with 8 bases between. The germline CDR1 and CDR2 sequences are SGDLS and YYNGEE. The CDR3 extends over 13 amino acids. The CDR3 DNA is TGTGCCAGCAGCGGACAGTCTTCCTACGAGCAGTACTTC. Residues: CASSGQSSYEQYF.

The V and J genes are TRBV11-2 and TRBJ1-3; D may be TRBD1 (6 bases). V lost 0 bases and J lost 2, with 11 bases in between. Per the germline V gene, CDR1 is SGHAT and CDR2 is FQNNGV. This CDR3 has 16 residues. The chain's CDR3 is CASSLERTDTGNTIYF. Here the CDR3 DNA reads TGTGCCAGCAGCTTAGAACGGACAGACACTGGAAACACCATATATTTT.

J is TRBJ2-5 and V is TRBV7-2; D is perhaps TRBD2 (5 bases). This CDR3 comprises 15 residues. V lost 3 bases and J lost 4, with 15 bases in between. Germline CDR1 is SGHTA and CDR2 is FQGNSA. The CDR3 is CASSFAGLGPETQYF. CDR3 DNA: TGTGCCAGCAGCTTCGCGGGCCTCGGCCCAGAGACCCAGTACTTC. The variable domain in full, completed from reference TRBV7-2 and TRBJ2-5, reads GAGVSQSPSNKVTEKGKDVELRCDPISGHTALYWYRQSLGQGLEFLIYFQGNSAPDKSGLPSDRFSAERTGGSVSTLTIQRTQQEDSAVYLCASSFAGLGPETQYFGPGTRLLVL.

This clone turned up a few times. The gene calls are TRBV4-1 and TRBJ1-6; 11 bases agree with TRBD1. J was trimmed by 14 bases and V by 0 bases; bases with no gene match: 12. This CDR3 comprises 17 residues. Germline lookup yields CDR1 MGHRA and CDR2 YSYEKL. The CDR3 DNA follows: TGCGCCAGCAGCCAAGACCCCTGGGACAGGGGGGATGAGGCCCTCCACTTT. Its translation: CASSQDPWDRGDEALHF.

The chain combines TRBV5-6 with TRBJ2-5; 8 nucleotides align to TRBD1. With 4 bases clipped from V and 5 bases from J, the junction kept 10 bases outside the gene matches. Germline CDR1 is SGHDT and CDR2 is YYEEEE. The CDR3 is 15 residues long. The CDR3 is CASSRGAGGGETQYF. The CDR3 bases are TGTGCCAGCAGCAGGGGGGCAGGGGGCGGGGAGACCCAGTACTTC.

V and J are TRBV5-6 and TRBJ2-1; 10 bases agree with TRBD2. The CDR3 extends over 15 amino acids. Germline V gene lookup returns CDR1 SGHDT and CDR2 YYEEEE. V trimming: 3 bases; J trimming: 8 bases; junction bases outside the gene matches: 8. The CDR3 loop reads CASSSTSGMDHEQFF. The CDR3 DNA follows: TGTGCCAGCAGCTCTACTAGCGGGATGGACCATGAGCAGTTCTTC.

This sequence joins TRBV7-9 and TRBJ1-1; 7 nucleotides line up with TRBD1. Germline V gene sequence: CDR1 SEHNR, CDR2 FQNEAQ (reference sequence). This CDR3 comprises 14 residues. V shed 7 bases, J shed 3 bases, and the junction held 8 bases outside the gene matches. The CDR3 sequence is CASTGTVSHTEAFF. The CDR3 DNA is TGTGCCAGCACCGGGACAGTCTCTCACACTGAAGCTTTCTTT.

The chain has TRBV6-4 and TRBJ2-1; TRBD2 might be the D (6 bases). The germline V gene has CDR1 MRHNA and CDR2 SNTAGT. V lost 2 bases and J lost 8, with 10 bases in between. The CDR3 extends over 13 amino acids. For the CDR3, the DNA is TGTGCCAGCAGTGACGGAGGGCCCGATGAGCAGTTCTTC. It yields the protein CASSDGGPDEQFF.

This clone was observed a handful of times. The rearrangement joins TRBV5-4 to TRBJ2-6, with D unresolved. Trimming pared 4 bases from V and 2 bases from J, leaving 7 bases between. The germline V gene encodes CDR1 SGHNT and CDR2 YYREEE (reference sequence). CDR3 size: 14 residues. The CDR3 region has the DNA TGTGCCAGCAGCCCCCCTGCTGGGGCCAACGTCCTGACTTTC. This codes for CASSPPAGANVLTF. The variable domain in full, with the rest retrieved from reference TRBV5-4 and TRBJ2-6, is ETGVTQSPTHLIKTRGQQVTLRCSSQSGHNTVSWYQQALGQGPQFIFQYYREEENGRGNFPPRFSGLQFPNYSSELNVNALELDDSALYLCASSPPAGANVLTFGAGSRLTVL.

There are a few counts of this clone. The chain links TRBV29-1 to TRBJ2-3; TRBD2 aligns across 13 bases. This CDR3 comprises 16 residues. V lost 1 base, J lost 3 bases, and 4 bases stayed unmatched. CDR1 SQVTM and CDR2 ANQGSEA come from the germline V gene. CDR3 residues: CSVEGRTSGSTDTQYF. The CDR3 nucleotides are TGCAGCGTTGAAGGCCGGACTAGCGGGAGTACAGATACGCAGTATTTT.

The chain has TRBV28 and TRBJ2-7; a possible D gene is TRBD2 (7 bases). The CDR3 runs to 14 residues. The germline V gene encodes CDR1 MDHEN and CDR2 SYDVKM. V dropped 3 bases and J dropped 3 bases, with 12 bases sitting between them. The chain's CDR3 is CASSLRGGLYEQYF. In DNA form, the CDR3 reads TGTGCCAGCAGTTTGAGGGGGGGCCTCTACGAGCAGTACTTC.

This clone appeared a few times. V is TRBV4-2 and J is TRBJ1-3; D not certain. The CDR3 length is 18 residues. The V end was cut by 0 bases, the J end by 0 bases, with 15 bases between. Germline loops: CDR1 LGHNA, CDR2 YNFKEQ. The CDR3 spells CASSQDHGGPSSGNTIYF. In DNA form, the CDR3 reads TGTGCCAGCAGCCAAGATCATGGAGGACCTAGCTCTGGAAACACCATATATTTT.

The genes are TRBV27 and TRBJ1-1; possibly TRBD1 for D (5 bases). The germline V gene has CDR1 MNHEY and CDR2 SMNVEV (reference sequence). This CDR3 comprises 16 residues. The V gene lost 2 bases and the J gene lost 5 bases, with 18 bases spanning the gap. The DNA of the CDR3 is TGTGCCAGCAGTTTACCCGGACGGTCAGGGAGGACTGAAGCTTTCTTT. This codes for CASSLPGRSGRTEAFF.

The chain employs TRBV20-1 and TRBJ1-1, with D unclear. Germline assignment: CDR1 DFQATT and CDR2 SNEGSKA (reference sequence). The CDR3 spans 11 residues. V was pared by 5 bases and J by 7 bases, with 11 bases between. The CDR3 DNA is TGCAGTGCTCCTCTGACTATTGAAGCTTTCTTT. This gives the protein CSAPLTIEAFF.

The chain uses TRBV30 and TRBJ2-7, with 8 positions matching TRBD2. Germline lookup yields CDR1 GTSNPN and CDR2 SVGIG (reference sequence). CDR3 length: 14 residues. V trimming: 7 bases; J trimming: 3 bases; junction bases outside the gene matches: 11. The CDR3 reads CAFRPAGEIYEQYF. CDR3 bases: TGTGCCTTTAGGCCAGCGGGAGAAATCTACGAGCAGTACTTC.

V and J are TRBV6-6 and TRBJ2-7, with 10 bases identical to TRBD2. Losses at the gene ends were 4 bases for V and 3 bases for J; bases not matched to a gene: 3. CDR1 and CDR2 from the germline V gene are MNHNY and SVGAGI (reference sequence). The CDR3 contains 14 residues. This CDR3 reads CASSSRTSGYEQYF. In DNA, the CDR3 is TGTGCCAGCAGTTCCCGGACTAGCGGCTACGAGCAGTACTTC.

The genes are TRBV7-9 and TRBJ2-3, with 10 positions matching TRBD2. J lost 4 bases, V lost 0 bases, and 4 bases had no gene match. CDR1 is SEHNR and CDR2 is FQNEAQ in the germline V gene (reference sequence). This CDR3 spans 16 amino acids. The CDR3 region is CASSLASGRAADTQYF. Written as DNA, the CDR3 is TGTGCCAGCAGCTTAGCGAGCGGGAGGGCCGCAGATACGCAGTATTTT.

The genes are TRBV19 and TRBJ2-3; D is perhaps TRBD1 (6 bases). The CDR3 is 16 residues long. Trimming removed 6 bases from V and 1 base from J, with 17 bases in between. Germline V gene lookup returns CDR1 LNHDA and CDR2 SQIVND (reference sequence). The CDR3 region has the DNA TGTGCCAGTAGCAAGCCCAGGGGCGGAGGCACAGATACGCAGTATTTT. Its protein product is CASSKPRGGGTDTQYF.